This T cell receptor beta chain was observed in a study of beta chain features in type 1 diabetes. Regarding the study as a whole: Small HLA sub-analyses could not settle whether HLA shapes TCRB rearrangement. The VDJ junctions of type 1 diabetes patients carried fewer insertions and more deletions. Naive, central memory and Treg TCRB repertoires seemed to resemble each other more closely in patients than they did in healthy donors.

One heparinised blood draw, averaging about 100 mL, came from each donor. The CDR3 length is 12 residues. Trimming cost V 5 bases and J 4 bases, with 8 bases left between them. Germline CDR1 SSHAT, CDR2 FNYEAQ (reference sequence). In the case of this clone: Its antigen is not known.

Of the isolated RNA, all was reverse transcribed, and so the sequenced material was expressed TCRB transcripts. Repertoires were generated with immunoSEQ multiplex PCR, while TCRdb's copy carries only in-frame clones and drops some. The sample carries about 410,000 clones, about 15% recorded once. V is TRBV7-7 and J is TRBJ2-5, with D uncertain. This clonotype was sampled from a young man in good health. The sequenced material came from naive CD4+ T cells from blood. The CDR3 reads CASSEHAETQYF. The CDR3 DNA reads TGTGCCAGCAGCGAACATGCAGAGACCCAGTACTTC.